This record concerns one T cell receptor (beta chain) sequence. Its antigen remains unidentified. Then a second PCR, running roughly 7 to 11 cycles, was carried out with a sample-barcoded 5' primer and a J-beta primer mix. TCRdb re-analysed the 5' RACE reads in MiXCR, keeping a single row per CDR3 protein. The sample shows approximately 2,000,000 distinct CDR3 sequences, roughly two fifths of them seen only once. The data were taken from a study of blood T cells in healthy people across ages. Study-level points and caveats: Per-million-T-cell TCR beta diversity fell roughly linearly with age.

V lost 1 base and J lost 10; bases outside the gene matches: 8. This CDR3 spans 14 amino acids. Germline CDR1 and CDR2: DFQATT and SNEGSKA (reference sequence). The clonotype comes from a human donor in good health. The material sequenced was blood. J is TRBJ1-4 and V is TRBV20-1; TRBD1 matches 8 bases. This CDR3 reads CSARGDRQRGKLFF. Here the CDR3 DNA reads TGCAGTGCTAGAGGGGACAGGCAACGGGGAAAACTGTTTTTT.